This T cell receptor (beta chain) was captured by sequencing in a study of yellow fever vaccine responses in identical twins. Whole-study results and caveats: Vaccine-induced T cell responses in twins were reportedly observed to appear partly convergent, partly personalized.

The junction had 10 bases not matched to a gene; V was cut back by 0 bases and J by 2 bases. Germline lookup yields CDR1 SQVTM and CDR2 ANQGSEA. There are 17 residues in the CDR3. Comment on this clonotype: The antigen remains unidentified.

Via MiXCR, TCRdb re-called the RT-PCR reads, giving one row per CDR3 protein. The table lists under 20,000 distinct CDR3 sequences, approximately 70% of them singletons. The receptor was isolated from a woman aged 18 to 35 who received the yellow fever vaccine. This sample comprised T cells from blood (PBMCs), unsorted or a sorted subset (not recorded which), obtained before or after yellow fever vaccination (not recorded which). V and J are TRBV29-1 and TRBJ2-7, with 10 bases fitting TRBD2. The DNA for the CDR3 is TGCAGCGTTGAAGACCAGTCGGCTAGCGGGAGAACCTACGAGCAGTACTTC. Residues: CSVEDQSASGRTYEQYF.